The sequence of this TCR beta chain was determined in a study of T cells in Graves' hyperthyroidism and ophthalmopathy. The wider study: Peripheral blood was secured at the point of initial diagnosis, before any treatment. Study-wide results and caveats: Model-based prediction identified ophthalmopathy a median roughly six months prior to its onset.

A patient was excluded if there was uncontrolled infection, other autoimmune disease, pregnancy or lactation. This clonotype was counted many times. The antigen remains undetermined. It was RNA transcripts that yielded the amplified TCR beta CDR3 regions. HTBI primers were employed in a first-round RT-PCR of the TCR CDR3. Using its own MiXCR run on the multiplex PCR reads, TCRdb lists one record per CDR3 protein. This table holds some 500,000 distinct CDR3 sequences, 15% to 20% found once. V lost 6 bases and J lost 0; bases outside the gene matches: 10. Per germline, CDR1 LGHDT and CDR2 YNNKEL (reference sequence). The CDR3 runs 19 residues.

The source of this sequence is a woman aged 25 to 39 with Graves' ophthalmopathy. The chain links TRBV3-1 to TRBJ2-5, with TRBD2 matching over 16 bases. What was sequenced was blood. In DNA, the CDR3 is TGTGCCAGCAGTCTAGTCCCGGGACTAGCGGGAGGGTACCAAGAGACCCAGTACTTC. This gives the protein CASSLVPGLAGGYQETQYF.